These 27 T cell receptor beta chains share one sample of origin, sequenced in a study of read filtering for tumor transcriptome and immune sequencing. The library was built from about 400 ng RNA with molecular barcoded adaptors for alpha/delta and beta/gamma chains. TCRdb re-called the reads through MiXCR, storing one row per CDR3 protein. This table has tens of thousands of distinct CDR3 sequences, about 22% appearing once. Sample: a population of CD138-negative cells sorted from bone marrow. The origin of the receptors is a donor at least 40 years old with multiple myeloma.

At least ten counts were recorded for this clonotype. The V gene is TRBV18, the J gene TRBJ2-2; TRBD1 matches 11 bases. This CDR3 spans 19 amino acids. Germline loops: CDR1 KGHSH, CDR2 LQKENI. V was clipped by 3 bases and J by 1 base; unmatched bases: 10. This CDR3 is CASSPFRTGGAGNTGELFF. In DNA, the CDR3 is TGTGCCAGCTCACCCTTCAGGACAGGGGGCGCAGGGAACACCGGGGAGCTGTTTTTT.

This clonotype was seen many times. This chain uses TRBV7-2 with TRBJ2-5; D assignment may be TRBD1 or TRBD2 (5 bases each). The CDR3 totals 15 residues. Trimming pared 1 base from V and 4 bases from J, leaving 13 bases between. CDR1 SGHTA and CDR2 FQGNSA come from the germline V gene. The CDR3 DNA follows: TGTGCCAGCAGCTTAGTAGTAGGGACGGGAGAGACCCAGTACTTC. Its protein product is CASSLVVGTGETQYF.

Points on this clonotype: A far larger clone lies a single base away; this is likely a read error. For the CDR3, the DNA is TGTGCCAGCAGCTTAACCCTTGGGACAGGGAGGGGAGAGACCCCGTACTTC. Protein: CASSLTLGTGRGETPYF. V is TRBV11-1 and J is TRBJ2-5; 9 bases agree with TRBD1. CDR3 length equals 17 residues. Germline assignment: CDR1 SGHAT and CDR2 FQDESV (reference sequence).

This clonotype was picked up a small number of times. The chain is built from TRBV5-1 and TRBJ2-7; D possibly corresponds to TRBD2 (6 bases). The ends were cut back, 2 bases at V and 4 bases at J, with 16 bases in the middle. From germline, CDR1 is SGHRS and CDR2 YFSETQ. This CDR3 spans 15 amino acids. Here the CDR3 reads CASSLRRGPTYEQYF. For the CDR3, the DNA is TGCGCCAGCAGCTTACGGCGGGGCCCGACGTACGAGCAGTACTTC.

This clonotype was picked up many times. J is TRBJ1-1 and V is TRBV6-1; weak D call: TRBD1 (5 bases). The CDR3 is made up of 12 amino acids. Deletions cut 8 bases from V and 6 bases from J, with 13 bases between. Per the germline V gene, CDR1 is MNHNS and CDR2 is SASEGT. The CDR3, as DNA: TGTGCCAGCTTAAAGGGGTACCCTGAAGCTTTCTTT. Translating it yields CASLKGYPEAFF.

The chain uses TRBV5-1 and TRBJ1-2; D unresolved. The germline V and J ends were trimmed by 0 bases and 0 bases, with 6 bases remaining between them. Germline loops: CDR1 SGHRS, CDR2 YFSETQ. The CDR3 loop spans 14 amino acids. The CDR3 here is CASSLAPANYGYTF. In nucleotides, the CDR3 is TGCGCCAGCAGCTTGGCCCCAGCTAACTATGGCTACACCTTC.

This clonotype was counted many times. V gene TRBV19 combines with J gene TRBJ2-6, with D maybe TRBD1 (6 bases). The CDR3 has 17 amino acids. Germline assignment: CDR1 LNHDA and CDR2 SQIVND (reference sequence). V was cut by 5 bases and J by 0 bases, with 14 bases left in between. CDR3 bases: TGTGCCAGTAGTCCCGGACAGCTATACTCTGGGGCCAACGTCCTGACTTTC. Protein product: CASSPGQLYSGANVLTF.

This clonotype was counted ten times or more. The chain carries TRBV24-1 and TRBJ2-2, with 10 positions matching TRBD1. After removal of 4 bases from V and 6 bases from J, the junction contained 7 bases not matched to a gene. Germline V CDR1 and CDR2: KGHDR, SFDVKD. CDR3 length equals 16 residues. CDR3 sequence reads: CATSDPTGTGAGELFF. CDR3 nucleotides: TGTGCCACCAGTGACCCAACCGGGACAGGGGCCGGGGAGCTGTTTTTT.

The chain has TRBV5-1 and TRBJ2-5; maybe TRBD2 (5 bases). V lost 4 bases and J lost 2, with 12 bases in between. CDR1 SGHRS and CDR2 YFSETQ come from the germline V gene. CDR3 length: 14 amino acids. CDR3 residues: CASSLDGNQETQYF. CDR3 in DNA: TGCGCCAGCAGCCTGGACGGGAATCAAGAGACCCAGTACTTC. The full variable domain, in which reference TRBV5-1 and TRBJ2-5 provide the parts outside the CDR3, is KAGVTQTPRYLIKTRGQQVTLSCSPISGHRSVSWYQQTPGQGLQFLFEYFSETQRNKGNFPGRFSGRQFSNSRSEMNVSTLELGDSALYLCASSLDGNQETQYFGPGTRLLVL.

To note about this clonotype: This likely comes from a read error, as the CDR3 has no conserved phenylalanine or tryptophan at its end. The chain carries TRBV11-2 and TRBJ1-1; tentatively, D is TRBD1 (6 bases). The length of the CDR3 is 12 residues. Germline assignment: CDR1 SGHAT and CDR2 FQNNGV. The CDR3 reads CAGRGGRTEAFS. For the CDR3, the DNA is TGTGCCGGCAGGGGCGGCAGAACTGAAGCTTTCTCT.

The sample holds many counts of this clonotype. This sequence joins TRBV12-3 or TRBV12-4 and TRBJ1-1, with TRBD1 matching over 10 bases. Trimming took 11 bases from V and 2 from J; bases not matched to a gene: 5. This CDR3 has 13 residues. The CDR3 spells CAGGQGVNTEAFF. The CDR3 region has the DNA TGTGCCGGAGGACAGGGGGTTAACACTGAAGCTTTCTTT.

This clonotype was observed a few times. This chain uses TRBV5-1 with TRBJ2-5, with 8 bases that match TRBD2. V shed 4 bases and J 5 bases; nucleotides not matched to a gene: 7. Germline CDR1 SGHRS, CDR2 YFSETQ. This CDR3 is 14 amino acids long. The DNA for the CDR3 is TGCGCCAGCAGCCTGGGACTAGGACGGGAGACCCAGTACTTC. This translates into CASSLGLGRETQYF.

This clonotype came up many times. This rearrangement joins TRBV4-2 to TRBJ1-1, with D possibly being TRBD1 (5 bases). The V gene lost 0 bases and the J gene lost 6 bases, with 11 bases spanning the gap. Germline-derived CDR1 and CDR2 are LGHNA and YNFKEQ. The CDR3 is 14 amino acids. CDR3 sequence (DNA): TGTGCCAGCAGCCAAGATCCCAGGGACCCTGAAGCTTTCTTT. It yields the protein CASSQDPRDPEAFF.

This clonotype was detected only a few times. This chain links TRBV5-1 with TRBJ1-2, with a possible D match to TRBD1 (5 bases). The germline gives CDR1 SGHRS, CDR2 YFSETQ. The CDR3 has 12 amino acids. The germline V and J ends were trimmed by 4 bases and 2 bases, with 6 bases remaining between them. The CDR3 DNA is TGCGCCAGCAGCCGGGACAACTATGGCTACACCTTC. Translated, it gives CASSRDNYGYTF.

This clonotype showed up just once. This clone may be a read error of a much larger clone one base away. V gene TRBV30 combines with J gene TRBJ1-1; maybe TRBD1 (5 bases). CDR1 GTSNPN and CDR2 SVGIG come from the germline V gene (reference sequence). The CDR3 is 11 residues long. The DNA for the CDR3 is TGTGTCTGGTCCTTGGGGGTAGAAGCTTTCTTT. The encoded protein is CVWSLGVEAFF.

As regards this clonotype: A much larger clonotype is one base distant, so this may be a read error. The chain links TRBV7-3 to TRBJ1-1, with no clear D. Germline V lookup: CDR1 SGHTA, CDR2 FQGTGA. The CDR3 runs 14 residues. Trimming stripped 2 bases from V and 1 base from J, with 8 bases between. CDR3 DNA sequence: TGTGCCAGCAGCTTAGGGGTCGCGAACACTGAAGCTTTCTTT. It specifies CASSLGVANTEAFF.

This clonotype was seen only a few times. The V and J genes are TRBV27 and TRBJ1-1, with unresolved D. The V and J ends lost 9 bases and 4 bases respectively, with 21 bases between them. The CDR3 is made up of 15 amino acids. The germline V gene encodes CDR1 MNHEY and CDR2 SMNVEV (reference sequence). The CDR3 nucleotides are TGTGCCAGTTTTTTCCGGACTACTCAAGGCACTGAAGCTTTCTTT. This gives the protein CASFFRTTQGTEAFF.

This clonotype has a count of ten or more. This chain links TRBV20-1 with TRBJ2-4; 9 positions agree with TRBD2. The germline V gene encodes CDR1 DFQATT and CDR2 SNEGSKA (reference sequence). Losses at the gene ends were 3 bases for V and 3 bases for J; bases not matched to a gene: 6. This CDR3 has 15 amino acids. The CDR3 DNA is TGCAGTGCTAGGGTACAGCGGGGGGTCAAAAACATTCAGTACTTC. Translation gives CSARVQRGVKNIQYF.

At least ten counts were recorded for this clonotype. At one boundary the junction diverges from the germline segment, which might be a read error. The chain combines TRBV5-1 with TRBJ1-1; D unclear. This CDR3 has 13 amino acids. Germline V gene sequence: CDR1 SGHRS, CDR2 YFSETQ. Here the CDR3 DNA reads TGCGCCAGCAGCTTGGGGGAGAACGCTGAAGCTTTCTTT. It is translated as CASSLGENAEAFF. Based on the CDR3 plus reference TRBV5-1 and TRBJ1-1, the full variable domain is KAGVTQTPRYLIKTRGQQVTLSCSPISGHRSVSWYQQTPGQGLQFLFEYFSETQRNKGNFPGRFSGRQFSNSRSEMNVSTLELGDSALYLCASSLGENAEAFFGQGTRLTVV.

This clonotype was recorded only once. A much larger clone differs by one base, so this may be a read error. This chain joins TRBV20-1 and TRBJ2-5, with D perhaps matching TRBD1 or TRBD2 (5 bases each). Trimming removed 5 bases at V and 4 bases at J, with 11 bases between. The V gene's germline CDR1 is DFQATT and CDR2 SNEGSKA (reference sequence). The CDR3 covers 12 residues. The CDR3 loop reads CSAWDARETQYF. The CDR3, as DNA: TGCAGTGCTTGGGACGCTCGAGAGACCCAGTACTTC.

Ten or more counts support this clonotype. CDR3 protein: CASSLKGTTEAFF. In DNA form, the CDR3 reads TGTGCCAGCAGCTTAAAGGGAACCACTGAAGCTTTCTTT. The chain links TRBV7-2 to TRBJ1-1; D gene unclear. The germline V and J ends were trimmed by 2 bases and 4 bases, with 8 bases remaining between them. Germline V CDR1 and CDR2: SGHTA, FQGNSA. The CDR3 runs 13 residues.

This clonotype was seen more than once but under ten times. The chain combines TRBV27 with TRBJ2-7; 8 positions match TRBD1. The CDR3 contains 13 residues. CDR1 is MNHEY and CDR2 is SMNVEV in the germline V gene (reference sequence). With V trimmed by 8 bases and J by 3 bases, 6 bases remained unmatched. The CDR3 loop is CASGRQGIYEQYF. CDR3 nucleotide sequence: TGTGCCAGCGGGAGACAGGGGATCTACGAGCAGTACTTC.

This clonotype was picked up a small number of times. The chain links TRBV3-1 to TRBJ1-3; no firm D call. The CDR3 is 15 amino acids. Deletions cut 1 base from V and 0 bases from J, with 7 bases between. CDR1 LGHDT and CDR2 YNNKEL come from the germline V gene (reference sequence). For the CDR3, the DNA is TGTGCCAGCAGCCAAGTTCGGACCTCTGGAAACACCATATATTTT. It encodes CASSQVRTSGNTIYF.

There are a few counts of this clonotype. This chain links TRBV21-1 with TRBJ1-5; the table names TRBD1, a call not compared with the DNA. TRBV21-1 is classified as a pseudogene. This CDR3 region has 18 residues. CDR3 sequence: CASSKFTHGGATGQPQHF. In nucleotides, the CDR3 is TGTGCCAGCAGCAAATTTACTCACGGGGGTGCGACAGGTCAGCCCCAGCATTTT.

On this clonotype itself: Possible read error: a much larger clone is one base away. The chain employs TRBV12-3 or TRBV12-4 and TRBJ1-1, with D perhaps matching TRBD1 (5 bases). V shed 6 bases and J shed 10 bases, with 9 bases lying between them. The CDR3 spans 10 residues. CDR3 residues: CASRGQGAFF. CDR3 bases: TGTGCCAGCAGAGGGCAGGGAGCTTTCTTT.

This clonotype occurred many times. The CDR3, as DNA: TGCAGTGCTATCTCGGACCTGAACACCGGGGAGCTGTTTTTT. Translating gives CSAISDLNTGELFF. The chain couples TRBV20-1 to TRBJ2-2; D not certain. V dropped 4 bases and J dropped 1 base, with 10 bases sitting between them. Germline assignment: CDR1 DFQATT and CDR2 SNEGSKA (reference sequence). This CDR3 region has 14 residues.

This clonotype was observed many times. The chain has TRBV5-1 and TRBJ2-2; unclear D gene. The V end was cut by 0 bases, the J end by 0 bases, with 6 bases between. CDR3 length: 15 residues. CDR1 is SGHRS and CDR2 is YFSETQ in the germline V gene. The CDR3 is CASSLAISNTGELFF. In nucleotides, the CDR3 is TGCGCCAGCAGCTTGGCCATCTCGAACACCGGGGAGCTGTTTTTT.